This T cell receptor beta chain came from a study of T cell clones after liver transplantation. Study information: As an antigen-independent comparator, third-party-reactive TCRbeta sequences came from pre-transplant mixed lymphocyte reactions. Standard immunosuppression, with no induction, continued until 12-24 months after transplant. Samples came pre-transplant, pre-randomization before withdrawal, and post-randomization after withdrawal ended. Study results and caveats: These preliminary findings come from unstandardized post-transplant sampling times.

CDR1 SGHTA and CDR2 FQGNSA come from the germline V gene. With V trimmed by 5 bases and J by 0 bases, 3 bases remained unmatched. The CDR3 sequence is 15 residues long. For this clone: What it binds is not known.

Profiling relied on immunoSEQ multiplex PCR, and the TCRdb table lists in-frame clones only, not all of them. The table includes 65,000 to 90,000 clones, 90% detected once. This sample comprised CD4+ T cells from blood, obtained before liver transplant. The gene calls are TRBV7-2 and TRBJ2-7; 11 nucleotides line up with TRBD1. This receptor was identified in a human donor who received a liver transplant. In DNA, the CDR3 is TGTGCCAGCAGCAAGGGACAGGGGGTCTCCTACGAGCAGTACTTC. Encoded protein: CASSKGQGVSYEQYF.